This T cell receptor beta chain was identified during a study of cytomegalovirus exposure and HLA in healthy donors. About this clone: Its target is unknown.

Researchers ran the PCR with 60 Vbeta and 13 Jbeta primers. Per the study methods: Later analysis identified roughly 84 million unique TCR beta chains, approximately 11 million shared. Clones were sequenced by immunoSEQ multiplex PCR, and TCRdb holds only the in-frame ones, with some missing. The V and J calls and clone size come from that table; D and trimming were worked out from the DNA. The repertoire has over 100,000 clones, approximately 80% of them found once; the top ten carry 22%. Whole-study findings and limits: Later analysis showed TCR association rates varying by HLA locus, highest for DRB1 and lowest for HLA-C.

The V gene lost 4 bases and the J gene lost 6 bases, with 13 bases spanning the gap. Germline CDR1 is MNHEY and CDR2 is SVGAGI. The CDR3 is 13 residues long. The sequencing sample was made of PBMCs. This receptor was taken from a man aged 25-45 years in good health and CMV-seropositive. The gene calls are TRBV6-5 and TRBJ2-7; possible D gene TRBD2, 6 bases. The CDR3, as DNA: TGTGCCAGCAGTTGGGGGGAAGAGCTCGAGCAGTACTTC. Translated, it gives CASSWGEELEQYF.